This T cell receptor beta chain appears in the sequencing data of a study of blood T cell repertoires in COVID-19. As for the study in general: The cDNA or gDNA used as material had been derived from T cells, B-cell-depleted T cells, or PBMCs.

Original data processing: Reference gene primer amplification in the assay estimated nucleated cell counts. Libraries were prepared by immunoSEQ multiplex PCR; TCRdb keeps only in-frame clonotypes and omits some of them. D and trimming were read from the DNA, whereas the V and J calls and clone size are those reported in that table. The data hold 80,000 or so clones, with roughly four fifths observed a single time. The V gene's germline CDR1 is SGHRS and CDR2 YFSETQ. The CDR3 sequence is 14 residues long. Trimming cost V 0 bases and J 2 bases, with 8 bases left between them. This TCR came from a man in his 60s with acute or convalescent COVID-19. Sequences were obtained from peripheral blood. This rearrangement joins TRBV5-1 to TRBJ1-2; D is perhaps TRBD1 (5 bases). For the CDR3, the DNA is TGCGCCAGCAGCTTGGCGACAGTGAACTATGGCTACACCTTC. Its protein product is CASSLATVNYGYTF. Full variable domain (outside the CDR3, taken from reference TRBV5-1 and TRBJ1-2): KAGVTQTPRYLIKTRGQQVTLSCSPISGHRSVSWYQQTPGQGLQFLFEYFSETQRNKGNFPGRFSGRQFSNSRSEMNVSTLELGDSALYLCASSLATVNYGYTFGSGTRLTVV.